The T cell receptor beta chain under discussion was sequenced for a study of PD-1 blockade in classical Hodgkin lymphoma. Overall study findings and caveats: Nivolumab initiation under 1 year post-ASCT meant exclusion. Reported baseline diversity: healthy donors highest, relapsed/refractory patients lowest.

This clone has a handful of counts. Its antigen is not identified. Time point given: cycle 4 day 1 (C4D1), after more than five weeks of nivolumab. After autologous stem cell transplantation all patients relapsed, and prior brentuximab vedotin exposure differed between cohorts. Thawed PBMCs underwent magnetic negative selection to yield purified CD4+ T cells. Under best response, outcomes were complete response, partial response or progressive disease. Libraries were prepared by immunoSEQ multiplex PCR; TCRdb keeps only in-frame clonotypes and omits some of them. The sample lists a few thousand clones, 79% seen once, with around 3.6% in the top ten. The sequencing used CD4+ T cells from blood, collected before the fourth cycle of nivolumab. This TCR derives from a human donor with classical Hodgkin lymphoma.

The CDR3 is CASSASGGKGTEAFF. Here the CDR3 DNA reads TGTGCCAGCAGCGCCTCCGGGGGGAAGGGCACTGAAGCTTTCTTT. J is TRBJ1-1 and V is TRBV9; the D gene is possibly TRBD1 (5 bases). Trimming took 3 bases from V and 4 from J, leaving 16 bases between them. The CDR3 length is 15 residues. CDR1 and CDR2 from the germline V gene are SGDLS and YYNGEE.